This T cell receptor (beta chain) was retrieved from a study of tumor-infiltrating lymphocytes in primary liver carcinoma. RNA and DNA were co-extracted from about 19-30 mg of unsorted bulk tissue. This clonotype appeared many times. Priming with a constant-region primer yielded TCR beta cDNA from about 540 ng total RNA. Researchers made the TCR beta libraries by running three nested multiplex PCR rounds with slightly modified ARM-PCR. TCRdb analysed the multiplex PCR reads with MiXCR anew, one entry per CDR3 protein. The sample shows 100,000 to 150,000 distinct CDR3 sequences, around 60% of them seen only once. This TCR was recovered from a woman aged 55-70 years with primary liver carcinoma and hepatitis B virus infection. Source material: liver tumor tissue from sampling region 3. Subset in this sample: tumor region T3, left-lateral pole.

CDR3 loop: CASSFGTGVLFF. CDR3 sequence (DNA): TGTGCCAGCAGCTTCGGAACAGGGGTACTATTTTTT. V and J are TRBV5-5 and TRBJ1-4; 7 nucleotides match TRBD1. Germline loops: CDR1 SGHKS, CDR2 YYEKEE (reference sequence). Losses at the gene ends were 2 bases for V and 17 bases for J; bases not matched to a gene: 9. CDR3 length: 12 amino acids.